A single sample gave rise to the 5 T cell receptor beta chains below, sequenced in a study of cytomegalovirus exposure and HLA in healthy donors. Primers: 60 Vbeta forward and 13 Jbeta reverse. The protocol was immunoSEQ multiplex PCR, while the TCRdb copy is restricted to in-frame clones and leaves out a portion. In the table there are 210,000 or so clones, more than 60% of which are singletons. Sequencing used PBMCs. These receptors were collected from a woman aged 25-40 years in good health and CMV-seropositive.

This chain uses TRBV18 with TRBJ1-5; 9 bases map to TRBD1. The germline V gene has CDR1 KGHSH and CDR2 LQKENI. The CDR3 is made up of 14 amino acids. Unmatched junction bases numbered 7, after V lost 6 bases and J lost 7 bases. The CDR3 coding sequence is TGTGCCAGCTCCATACAGGGGGCACAGCAGCCCCAGCATTTT. Translating it yields CASSIQGAQQPQHF.

This chain links TRBV19 with TRBJ1-5; possible D gene TRBD1, 5 bases. CDR1 and CDR2 (germline): LNHDA, SQIVND (reference sequence). V was cut by 10 bases and J by 7 bases, with 14 bases left in between. This CDR3 spans 12 amino acids. The CDR3 DNA is TGTGCCACCTACAGGCCTGGGCAGCCCCAGCATTTT. Its translation: CATYRPGQPQHF.

The gene calls are TRBV28 and TRBJ2-5; 9 bases line up with TRBD1. Germline V gives CDR1 MDHEN, CDR2 SYDVKM. CDR3 size: 16 residues. J gave up 4 bases and V 5 bases, and 11 bases lay outside the gene matches. CDR3 DNA sequence: TGTGCCAGCAGTCCCCCGGACAGGGGAGTGGGAGAGACCCAGTACTTC. It encodes CASSPPDRGVGETQYF.

The CDR3 here is CASILSGTDTQYF. The DNA for the CDR3 is TGTGCCAGCATACTGAGCGGCACAGATACGCAGTATTTT. The chain uses TRBV6-6 and TRBJ2-3; D not resolved. Germline V lookup: CDR1 MNHNY, CDR2 SVGAGI (reference sequence). This CDR3 has 13 amino acids. The V gene lost 7 bases and the J gene lost 1 base, with 9 bases spanning the gap.

The chain links TRBV2 to TRBJ2-1; possibly TRBD1 for D (5 bases). The CDR3 length is 15 residues. V lost 6 bases and J 3 bases, leaving 15 bases between the germline ends. The germline gives CDR1 SNHLY, CDR2 FYNNEI. CDR3 nucleotides: TGTGCCAGCAGGGCCGACCTAGACAGCTACAATGAGCAGTTCTTC. Translating it yields CASRADLDSYNEQFF.